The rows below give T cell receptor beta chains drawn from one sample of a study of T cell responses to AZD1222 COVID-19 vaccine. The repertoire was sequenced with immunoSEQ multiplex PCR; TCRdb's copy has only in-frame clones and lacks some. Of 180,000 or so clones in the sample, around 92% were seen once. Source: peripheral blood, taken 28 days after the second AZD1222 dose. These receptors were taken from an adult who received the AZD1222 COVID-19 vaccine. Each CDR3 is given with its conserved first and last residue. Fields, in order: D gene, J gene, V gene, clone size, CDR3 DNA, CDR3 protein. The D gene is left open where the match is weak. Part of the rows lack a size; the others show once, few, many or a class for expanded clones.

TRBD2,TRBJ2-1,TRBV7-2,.,TGTGCCAGCAGCTTTAGTGGGGTGGGAGGGAATGAGCAGTTCTTC,CASSFSGVGGNEQFF
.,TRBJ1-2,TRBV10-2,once,TGCGCCAGCAGCTATGACGTCAACTATGGCTACACCTTC,CASSYDVNYGYTF
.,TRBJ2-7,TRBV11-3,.,TGTGCCAGCAGCCCGGGGTTCTCCTACGAGCAGTACTTC,CASSPGFSYEQYF
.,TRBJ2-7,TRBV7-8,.,TGTGCCAGCAGCTCCCGGTTTAAGGACACGAGCTCCTACGAGCAGTACTTC,CASSSRFKDTSSYEQYF
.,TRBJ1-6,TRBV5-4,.,TGTGCCAGCAGCTTGGGGGGGTTTCGCAATTCACCCCTCCACTTT,CASSLGGFRNSPLHF
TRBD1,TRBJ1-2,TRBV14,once,TGTGCCAGCAGCCCTCCAATAGGACAGGGGCTGGGTGGCTACACCTTC,CASSPPIGQGLGGYTF
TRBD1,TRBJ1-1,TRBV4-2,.,TGTGCCAGCAGCCAAGATGTTCCGGGACAGGGTACTGAAGCTTTCTTT,CASSQDVPGQGTEAFF
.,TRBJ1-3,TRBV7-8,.,TGTGCCAGCAGCTTAAGGGCAAGGGAGGGCCCTGGAAACACCATATATTTT,CASSLRAREGPGNTIYF
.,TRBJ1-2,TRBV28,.,TGTGCCAGCAGTTCCGGGACAACTAACTATGGCTACACCTTC,CASSSGTTNYGYTF
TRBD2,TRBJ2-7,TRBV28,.,TGTGCCAGCAGTTCGAACACCGGACTAGCGGGAGATCGGGAGCAGTACTTC,CASSSNTGLAGDREQYF
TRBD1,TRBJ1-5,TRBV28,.,TGTGCCAGCAGTAGACAGGGAAATCAGCCCCAGCATTTT,CASSRQGNQPQHF
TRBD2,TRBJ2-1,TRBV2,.,TGTGCCAGCAGCTCGACTAGCGTGACCTACAATGAGCAGTTCTTC,CASSSTSVTYNEQFF
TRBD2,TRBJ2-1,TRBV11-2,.,TGTGCCAGCAGCCTATCCGGGAGGTTGTTGAATGAGCAGTTCTTC,CASSLSGRLLNEQFF
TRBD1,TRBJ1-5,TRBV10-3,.,TGTGCCATCAGTGATCCCACAGGGGGGTATGGTCAGCCCCAGCATTTT,CAISDPTGGYGQPQHF
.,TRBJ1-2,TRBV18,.,TGTGCCAGCTCACCACCGCAGGGCTCTAACTATGGCTACACCTTC,CASSPPQGSNYGYTF
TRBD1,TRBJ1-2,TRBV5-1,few,TGCGCCAGCAGCGCACCGGGACAGGGGCTTTATGGCTACACCTTC,CASSAPGQGLYGYTF
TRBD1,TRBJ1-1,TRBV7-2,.,TGTGCCAGCAGCTCACAGGGGGCGAAGATATGGGCTGAAGCTTTCTTT,CASSSQGAKIWAEAFF
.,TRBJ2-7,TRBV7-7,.,TGTGCTAGCAGCTTAAGCCACCAGGGCTACGAGCAGTACTTC,CASSLSHQGYEQYF
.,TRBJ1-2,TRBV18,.,TGTGCCAGCTCACCTTCGGCCCCCAGGGTTCGTCCTGTTTACAACTATGGCTACACCTTC,CASSPSAPRVRPVYNYGYTF
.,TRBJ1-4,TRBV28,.,TGTGCCAGCAGTTACAGGACCCTGGGTGAAAAACTGTTTTTT,CASSYRTLGEKLFF
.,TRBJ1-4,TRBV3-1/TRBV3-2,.,TGTGCCAGCAGCCGGGGGGGATGGGAAAAACTGTTTTTT,CASSRGGWEKLFF
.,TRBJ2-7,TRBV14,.,TGTGCCAGCAGCCAAGGCAACTCCTACGAGCAGTACTTC,CASSQGNSYEQYF
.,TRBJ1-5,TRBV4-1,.,TGCGCCAGCAGCCCGGGCGGGGGAGCCGGGGGCAATCAGCCCCAGCATTTT,CASSPGGGAGGNQPQHF
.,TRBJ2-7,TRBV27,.,TGTGCCAGCACCCCATCCCATTCCTACGAGCAGTACTTC,CASTPSHSYEQYF
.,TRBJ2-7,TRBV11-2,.,TGTGCCAGCAGCTTATGGATCAAACCGAACTACGAGCAGTACTTC,CASSLWIKPNYEQYF
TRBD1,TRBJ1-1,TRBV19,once,TGTGCCAGTAGTCCGGGACAGGGGTACACTGAAGCTTTCTTT,CASSPGQGYTEAFF
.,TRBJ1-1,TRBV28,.,TGTGCCAGCAGGCCGACCCCCCGACAGGCCATGAACACTGAAGCTTTCTTT,CASRPTPRQAMNTEAFF
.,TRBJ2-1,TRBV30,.,TGTGCCTGGAGTGGGGGGGGGCATGGCTCCTACAATGAGCAGTTCTTC,CAWSGGGHGSYNEQFF
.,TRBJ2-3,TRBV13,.,TGTGCCAGCAGCTTAGGTTTGGGCCTAAGGGCAGATACGCAGTATTTT,CASSLGLGLRADTQYF
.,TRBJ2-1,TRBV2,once,TGTGCCAGCAGTTTCCAAAGTGGGCAGTTCTTC,CASSFQSGQFF
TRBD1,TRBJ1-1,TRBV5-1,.,TGCGCCAGCAGCTCGCCTGGAGGGACAGGCTCAAACACTGAAGCTTTCTTT,CASSSPGGTGSNTEAFF
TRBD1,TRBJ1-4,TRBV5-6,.,TGTGCCAGCAGCTGGGACAGGGGGAGTGAAAAACTGTTTTTT,CASSWDRGSEKLFF
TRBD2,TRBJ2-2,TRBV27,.,TGTGCCAGCAGTCGGACGGGAGGGACCGGGGAGCTGTTTTTT,CASSRTGGTGELFF
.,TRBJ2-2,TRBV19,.,TGTGCCAGTAGTATTGGTATCACCGGGGAGCTGTTTTTT,CASSIGITGELFF
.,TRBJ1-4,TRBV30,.,TGTGCCTGGAGTGTACAGCGATGGCGGGAAAAACTGTTTTTT,CAWSVQRWREKLFF
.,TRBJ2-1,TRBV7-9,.,TGTGCCAGCAGCTTAGAGGGCTCCTACAATGAGCAGTTCTTC,CASSLEGSYNEQFF
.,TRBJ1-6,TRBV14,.,TGTGCCAGCAGCCAACTCCCCGGAAATTCACCCCTCCACTTT,CASSQLPGNSPLHF
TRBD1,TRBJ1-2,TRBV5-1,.,TGCGCCAGCAGCCCAGGGACAGGGAATAACTATGGCTACACCTTC,CASSPGTGNNYGYTF
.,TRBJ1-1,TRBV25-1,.,TGTGCCAGCAGTGAATATGGGGGTACTGAAGCTTTCTTT,CASSEYGGTEAFF
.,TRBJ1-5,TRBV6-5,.,TGTGCCAGCAGCCCCTGGGACACCAATCAGCCCCAGCATTTT,CASSPWDTNQPQHF
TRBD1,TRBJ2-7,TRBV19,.,TGTGCCAGTAGTATCCATCAAGGACAGGGGGCGCAGTCCTACGAGCAGTACTTC,CASSIHQGQGAQSYEQYF
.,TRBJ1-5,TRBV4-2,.,TGTGCCAGCAGCCAAGAGGTTGGGGTGTGGGGCAATCAGCCCCAGCATTTT,CASSQEVGVWGNQPQHF
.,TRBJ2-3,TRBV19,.,TGTGCCAGTAGTATCCCCTCCCGGGCAGATACGCAGTATTTT,CASSIPSRADTQYF
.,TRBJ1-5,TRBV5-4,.,TGTGCCAGCAGCTATATGGGCCAGCCCCAGCATTTT,CASSYMGQPQHF
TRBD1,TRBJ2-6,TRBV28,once,TGTGCCAGCAGTTTAGTGGGACAGGGGATCTCTGGGGCCAACGTCCTGACTTTC,CASSLVGQGISGANVLTF
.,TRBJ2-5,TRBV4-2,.,TGTGCCAGCGCGGGCTCCATCCAAGAGACCCAGTACTTC,CASAGSIQETQYF
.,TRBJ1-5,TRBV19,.,TGTGCCAGTAGTCCCGAGGTCAATCAGCCCCAGCATTTT,CASSPEVNQPQHF
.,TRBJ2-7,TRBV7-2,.,TGTGCCAGCAGCTACGCCACCACCTACGAGCAGTACTTC,CASSYATTYEQYF
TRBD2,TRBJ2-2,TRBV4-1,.,TGCGCCAGCACGGGGACTATGAACACCGGGGAGCTGTTTTTT,CASTGTMNTGELFF
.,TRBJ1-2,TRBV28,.,TGTGCCAGCAGTTCCTACGATGGCTACACCTTC,CASSSYDGYTF
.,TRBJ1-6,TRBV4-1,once,TGCGCCAGCAGCCAAGAGGGTTGGGGGTCGTATAATTCACCCCTCCACTTT,CASSQEGWGSYNSPLHF
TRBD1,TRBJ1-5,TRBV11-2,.,TGTGCCAGCAGCCTAGACAGGGGCCCGCATCAGCCCCAGCATTTT,CASSLDRGPHQPQHF
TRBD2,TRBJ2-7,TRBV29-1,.,TGCAGCGCCCGGGACAGGGGACTAGCGGGAGGCGCCTACGAGCAGTACTTC,CSARDRGLAGGAYEQYF
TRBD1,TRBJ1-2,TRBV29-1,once,TGCAGCTGTCTGGGACAGGGCCTTGGCTACACCTTC,CSCLGQGLGYTF
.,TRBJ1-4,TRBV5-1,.,TGCGCCAGCAGCTTAGGGAACAGCCGTAATGAAAAACTGTTTTTT,CASSLGNSRNEKLFF
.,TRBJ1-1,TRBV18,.,TGTGCCAGCTCACCAGTGACCGGTCCCGGCGGATCCGCTGAAGCTTTCTTT,CASSPVTGPGGSAEAFF
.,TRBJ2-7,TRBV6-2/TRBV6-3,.,TGTGCCAGCAGTTATTCAAACCCTACGGGGCAGTACTTC,CASSYSNPTGQYF
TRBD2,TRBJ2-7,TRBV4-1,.,TGCGCCAGCAGCCCCCGGACTAGCGGGGGGCTAGAGCAGTACTTC,CASSPRTSGGLEQYF
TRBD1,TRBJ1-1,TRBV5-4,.,TGTGCCAGCAGCCCGACCGGGACAGGGACTGAAGCTTTCTTT,CASSPTGTGTEAFF
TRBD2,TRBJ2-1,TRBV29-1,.,TGCAGCGTTGGGGTCCTAGCGGGAGTAGAATACAATGAGCAGTTCTTC,CSVGVLAGVEYNEQFF